This T cell receptor (beta chain) appears in the sequencing data of a study of T cell repertoires in cytomegalovirus infection. Study summary: TCR beta signatures that were public indicated CMV infection and matching HLA type.

This clonotype turned up a few times. What it recognizes is unknown. Study-wide findings and caveats: In two of eight donors, the top clonotype was HLA-C-restricted CMV-specific.

TCRdb used MiXCR to reprocess the reads, holding one entry per CDR3 protein. The sample yields 500,000 to 600,000 distinct CDR3 sequences, about 17% seen once. CDR3 size: 12 residues. CDR1 is SGHDN, CDR2 FVKESK, per germline. Trimming removed 3 bases at V and 4 bases at J, with 7 bases between. This receptor was obtained from a human donor in good health (CMV status not recorded). Some clones in this sample may be carry-over from other donors' samples. The sequencing sample was made of CD8+ T cells from PBMCs. The chain couples TRBV14 to TRBJ2-7; D call uncertain. DNA of the CDR3: TGTGCCAGCAGCCACAAGCTGTACGAGCAGTACTTC. It yields the protein CASSHKLYEQYF.